This T cell receptor beta chain comes out of a study of blood T cells in healthy people across ages. This clonotype was seen a handful of times. Next came a second PCR, run for roughly 6 to 11 cycles, which used a sample-barcoded 5' primer along with a J-beta primer mix. MiXCR, run by TCRdb on the 5' RACE reads, gives a single entry per CDR3 protein. The table lists 1.5 million to 2 million distinct CDR3 sequences, 28% of them singletons. This CDR3 contains 17 residues. Per germline, CDR1 SGHVS and CDR2 FQNEAQ. V was pared by 5 bases and J by 0 bases, with 14 bases between. J is TRBJ2-6 and V is TRBV7-8; perhaps TRBD1 as D (5 bases). Sequenced: blood. This TCR was sampled from a woman younger than 45 in good health. The CDR3: CASSRIPDISGANVLTF. As DNA, the CDR3 is TGTGCCAGCAGCCGGATACCGGACATCTCTGGGGCCAACGTCCTGACTTTC.